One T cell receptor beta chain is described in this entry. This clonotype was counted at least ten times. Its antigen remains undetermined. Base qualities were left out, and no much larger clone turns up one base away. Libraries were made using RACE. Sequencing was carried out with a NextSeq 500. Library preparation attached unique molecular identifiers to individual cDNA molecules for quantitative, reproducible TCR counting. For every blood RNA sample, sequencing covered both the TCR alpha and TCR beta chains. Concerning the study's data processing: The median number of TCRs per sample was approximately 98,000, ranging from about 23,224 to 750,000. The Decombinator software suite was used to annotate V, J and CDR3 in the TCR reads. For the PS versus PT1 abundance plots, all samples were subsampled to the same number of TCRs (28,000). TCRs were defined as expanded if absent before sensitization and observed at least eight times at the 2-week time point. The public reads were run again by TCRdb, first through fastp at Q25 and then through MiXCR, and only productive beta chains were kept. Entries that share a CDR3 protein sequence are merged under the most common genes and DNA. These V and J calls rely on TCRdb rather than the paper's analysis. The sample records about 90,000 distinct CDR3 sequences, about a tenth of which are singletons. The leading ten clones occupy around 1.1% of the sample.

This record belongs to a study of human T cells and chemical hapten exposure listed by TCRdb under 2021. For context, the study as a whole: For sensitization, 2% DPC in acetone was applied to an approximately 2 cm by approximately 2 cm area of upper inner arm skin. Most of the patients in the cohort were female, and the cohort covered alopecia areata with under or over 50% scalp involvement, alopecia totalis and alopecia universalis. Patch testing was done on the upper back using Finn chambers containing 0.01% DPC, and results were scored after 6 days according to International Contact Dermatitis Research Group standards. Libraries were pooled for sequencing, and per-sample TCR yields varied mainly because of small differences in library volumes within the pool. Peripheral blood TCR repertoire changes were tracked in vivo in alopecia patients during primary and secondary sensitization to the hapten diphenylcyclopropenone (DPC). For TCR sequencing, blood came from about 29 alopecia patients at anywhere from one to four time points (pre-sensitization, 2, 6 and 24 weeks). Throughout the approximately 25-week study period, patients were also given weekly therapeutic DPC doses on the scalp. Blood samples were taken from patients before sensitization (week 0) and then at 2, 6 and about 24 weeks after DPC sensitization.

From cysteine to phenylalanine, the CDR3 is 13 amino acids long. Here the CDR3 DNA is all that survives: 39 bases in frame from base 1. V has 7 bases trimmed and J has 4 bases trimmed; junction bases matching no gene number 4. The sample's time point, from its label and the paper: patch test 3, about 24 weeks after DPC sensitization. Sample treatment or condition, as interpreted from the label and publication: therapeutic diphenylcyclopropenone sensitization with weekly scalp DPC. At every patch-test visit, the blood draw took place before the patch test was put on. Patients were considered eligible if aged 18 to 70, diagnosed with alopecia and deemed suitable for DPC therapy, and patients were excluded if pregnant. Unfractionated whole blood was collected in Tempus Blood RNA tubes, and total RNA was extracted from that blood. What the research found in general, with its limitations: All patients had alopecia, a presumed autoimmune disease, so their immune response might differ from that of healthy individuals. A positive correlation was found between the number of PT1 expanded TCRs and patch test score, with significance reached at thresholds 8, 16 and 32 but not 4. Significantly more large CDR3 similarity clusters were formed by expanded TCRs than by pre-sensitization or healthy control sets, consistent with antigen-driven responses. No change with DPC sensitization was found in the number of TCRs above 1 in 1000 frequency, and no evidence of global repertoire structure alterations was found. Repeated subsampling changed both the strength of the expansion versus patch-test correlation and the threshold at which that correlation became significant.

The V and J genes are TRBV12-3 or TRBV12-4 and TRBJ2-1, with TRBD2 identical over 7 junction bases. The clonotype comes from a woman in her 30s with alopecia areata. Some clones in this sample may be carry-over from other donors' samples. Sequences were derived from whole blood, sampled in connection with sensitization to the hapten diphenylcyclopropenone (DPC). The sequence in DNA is TGTGCCAGCAATTGGGAGGGGTACAATGAGCAGTTCTTC. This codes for CASNWEGYNEQFF.